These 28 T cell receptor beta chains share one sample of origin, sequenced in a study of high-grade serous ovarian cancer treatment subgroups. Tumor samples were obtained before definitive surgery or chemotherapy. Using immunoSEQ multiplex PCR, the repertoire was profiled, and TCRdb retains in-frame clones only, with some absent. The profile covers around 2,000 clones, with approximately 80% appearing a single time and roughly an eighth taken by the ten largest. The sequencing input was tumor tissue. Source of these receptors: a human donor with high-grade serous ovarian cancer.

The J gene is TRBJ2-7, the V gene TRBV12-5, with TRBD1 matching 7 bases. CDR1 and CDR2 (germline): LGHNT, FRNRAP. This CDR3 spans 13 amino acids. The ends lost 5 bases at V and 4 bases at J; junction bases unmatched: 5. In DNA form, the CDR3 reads TGTGCTAGTGGTCTAAACAGGGGATACGAGCAGTACTTC. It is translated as CASGLNRGYEQYF.

The CDR3 DNA reads TGTGCCAGTAGTGATCTGGAGGGGGATTACAATGAGCAGTTCTTC. It yields the protein CASSDLEGDYNEQFF. The chain carries TRBV19 and TRBJ2-1; D might be TRBD1 or TRBD2, each matching 6 bases. There are 15 residues in the CDR3. V gave up 5 bases and J gave up 4 bases, with 15 bases separating them. Looked up from germline, CDR1 is LNHDA and CDR2 is SQIVND (reference sequence).

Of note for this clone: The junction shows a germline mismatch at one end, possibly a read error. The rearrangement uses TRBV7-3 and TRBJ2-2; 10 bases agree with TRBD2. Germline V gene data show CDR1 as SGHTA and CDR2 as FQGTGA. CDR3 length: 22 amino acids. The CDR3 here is CASSLTTLMTGAGGPRTGELFF. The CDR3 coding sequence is TGTGCCAGCAGCCTAACCACCCTCATGACTGGAGCGGGGGGGCCGCGCACCGGGGAGCTGTTTTTT. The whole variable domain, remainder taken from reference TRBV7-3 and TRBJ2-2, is GAGVSQTPSNKVTEKGKYVELRCDPISGHTALYWYRQSLGQGPEFLIYFQGTGAADDSGLPNDRFFAVRPEGSVSTLKIQRTERGDSAVYLCASSLTTLMTGAGGPRTGELFFGEGSRLTVL.

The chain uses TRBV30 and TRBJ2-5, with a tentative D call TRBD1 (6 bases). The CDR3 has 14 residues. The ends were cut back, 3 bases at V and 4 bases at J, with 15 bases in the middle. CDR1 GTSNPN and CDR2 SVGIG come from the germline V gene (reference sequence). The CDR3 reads CAWRGAGGTETQYF. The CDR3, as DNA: TGTGCCTGGAGGGGGGCAGGAGGTACAGAGACCCAGTACTTC.

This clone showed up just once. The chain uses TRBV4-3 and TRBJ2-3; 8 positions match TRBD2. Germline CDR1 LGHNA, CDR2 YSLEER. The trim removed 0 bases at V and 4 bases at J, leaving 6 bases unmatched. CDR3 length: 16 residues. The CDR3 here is CASSQDIGGGPDTQYF. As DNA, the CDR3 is TGCGCCAGCAGCCAAGATATCGGCGGGGGGCCAGATACGCAGTATTTT.

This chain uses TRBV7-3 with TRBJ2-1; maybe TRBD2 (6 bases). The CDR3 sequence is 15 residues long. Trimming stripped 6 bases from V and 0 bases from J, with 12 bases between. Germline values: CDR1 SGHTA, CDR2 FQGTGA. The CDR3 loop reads CASSAGRASYNEQFF. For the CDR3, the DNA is TGTGCCAGCAGTGCGGGACGGGCCTCCTACAATGAGCAGTTCTTC.

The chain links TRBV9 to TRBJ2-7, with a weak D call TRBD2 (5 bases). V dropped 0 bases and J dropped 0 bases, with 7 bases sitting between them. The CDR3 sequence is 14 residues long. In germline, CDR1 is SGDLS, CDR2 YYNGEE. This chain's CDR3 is CASSVVGSSYEQYF. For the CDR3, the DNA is TGTGCCAGCAGCGTAGTAGGGAGCTCCTACGAGCAGTACTTC.

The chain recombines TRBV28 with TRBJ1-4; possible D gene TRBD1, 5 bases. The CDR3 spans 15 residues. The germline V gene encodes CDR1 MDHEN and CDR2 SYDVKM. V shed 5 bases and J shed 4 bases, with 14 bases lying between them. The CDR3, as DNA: TGTGCCAGCAGTATAATGGGGACCATTAATGAAAAACTGTTTTTT. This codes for CASSIMGTINEKLFF.

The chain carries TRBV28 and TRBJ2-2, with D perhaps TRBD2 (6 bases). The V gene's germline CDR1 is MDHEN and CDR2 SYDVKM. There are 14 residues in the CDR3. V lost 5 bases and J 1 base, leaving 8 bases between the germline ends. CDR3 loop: CASSRGMNTGELFF. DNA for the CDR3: TGTGCCAGCAGTCGGGGGATGAACACCGGGGAGCTGTTTTTT.

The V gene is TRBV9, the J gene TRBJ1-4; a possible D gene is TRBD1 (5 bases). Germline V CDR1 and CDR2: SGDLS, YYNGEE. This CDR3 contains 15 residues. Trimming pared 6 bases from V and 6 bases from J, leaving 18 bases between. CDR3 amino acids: CASNTGRGTDEKLFF. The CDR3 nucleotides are TGTGCCAGCAACACTGGGCGGGGCACCGATGAAAAACTGTTTTTT. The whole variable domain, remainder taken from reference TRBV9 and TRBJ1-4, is DSGVTQTPKHLITATGQRVTLRCSPRSGDLSVYWYQQSLDQGLQFLIQYYNGEERAKGNILERFSAQQFPDLHSELNLSSLELGDSALYFCASNTGRGTDEKLFFGSGTQLSVL.

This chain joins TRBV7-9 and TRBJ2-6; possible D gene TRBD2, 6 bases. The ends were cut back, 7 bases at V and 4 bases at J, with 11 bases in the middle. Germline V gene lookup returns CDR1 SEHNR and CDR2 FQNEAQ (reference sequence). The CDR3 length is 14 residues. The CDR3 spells CASTEGSGANVLTF. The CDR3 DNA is TGTGCCAGCACGGAGGGTTCCGGGGCCAACGTCCTGACTTTC.

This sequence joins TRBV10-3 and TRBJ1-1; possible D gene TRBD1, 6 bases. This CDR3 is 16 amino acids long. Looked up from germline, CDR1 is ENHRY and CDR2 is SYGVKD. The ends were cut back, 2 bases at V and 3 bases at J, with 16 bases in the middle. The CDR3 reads CAISEARGRGDTEAFF. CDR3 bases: TGTGCCATCAGTGAGGCCAGGGGACGAGGGGACACTGAAGCTTTCTTT.

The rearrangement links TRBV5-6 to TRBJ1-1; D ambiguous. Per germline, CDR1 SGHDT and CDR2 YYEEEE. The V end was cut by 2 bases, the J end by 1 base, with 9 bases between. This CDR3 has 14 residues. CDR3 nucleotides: TGTGCCAGCAGCTTCCTTCCTCAGAACACTGAAGCTTTCTTT. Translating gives CASSFLPQNTEAFF.

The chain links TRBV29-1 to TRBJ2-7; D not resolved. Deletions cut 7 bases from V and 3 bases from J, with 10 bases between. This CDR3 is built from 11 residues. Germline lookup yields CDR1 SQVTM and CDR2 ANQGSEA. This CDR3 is CSAKLDYEQYF. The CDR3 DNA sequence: TGCAGCGCCAAGTTGGACTACGAGCAGTACTTC.

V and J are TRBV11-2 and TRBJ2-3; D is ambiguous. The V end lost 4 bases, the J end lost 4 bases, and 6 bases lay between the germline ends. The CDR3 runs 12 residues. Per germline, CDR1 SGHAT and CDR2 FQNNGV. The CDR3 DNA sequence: TGTGCCAGCAGCTCTGGGTCAGATACGCAGTATTTT. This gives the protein CASSSGSDTQYF. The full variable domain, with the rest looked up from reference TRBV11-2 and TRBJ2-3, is EAGVAQSPRYKIIEKRQSVAFWCNPISGHATLYWYQQILGQGPKLLIQFQNNGVVDDSQLPKDRFSAERLKGVDSTLKIQPAKLEDSAVYLCASSSGSDTQYFGPGTRLTVL.

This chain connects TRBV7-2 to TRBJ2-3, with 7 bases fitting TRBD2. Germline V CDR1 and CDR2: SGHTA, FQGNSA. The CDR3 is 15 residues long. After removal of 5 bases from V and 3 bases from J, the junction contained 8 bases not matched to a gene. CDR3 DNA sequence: TGTGCCAGCAGCCATCGCGGGGGAGGGACAGATACGCAGTATTTT. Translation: CASSHRGGGTDTQYF.

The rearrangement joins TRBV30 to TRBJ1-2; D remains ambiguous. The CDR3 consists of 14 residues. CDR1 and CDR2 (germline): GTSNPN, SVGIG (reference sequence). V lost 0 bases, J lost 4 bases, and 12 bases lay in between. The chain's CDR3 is CAWSVEERFYGYTF. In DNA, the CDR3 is TGTGCCTGGAGTGTGGAGGAAAGGTTCTATGGCTACACCTTC.

The CDR3: CASSPQGQGGYEQYF. The CDR3 DNA reads TGTGCCAGCAGTCCCCAGGGACAGGGTGGCTACGAGCAGTACTTC. The chain joins TRBV28 to TRBJ2-7; 9 bases map to TRBD1. CDR3 length equals 15 residues. V gave up 5 bases and J gave up 3 bases; unmatched junction bases: 8. Germline-derived CDR1 and CDR2 are MDHEN and SYDVKM. Variable domain in full (rest from reference TRBV28 and TRBJ2-7): DVKVTQSSRYLVKRTGEKVFLECVQDMDHENMFWYRQDPGLGLRLIYFSYDVKMKEKGDIPEGYSVSREKKERFSLILESASTNQTSMYLCASSPQGQGGYEQYFGPGTRLTVT.

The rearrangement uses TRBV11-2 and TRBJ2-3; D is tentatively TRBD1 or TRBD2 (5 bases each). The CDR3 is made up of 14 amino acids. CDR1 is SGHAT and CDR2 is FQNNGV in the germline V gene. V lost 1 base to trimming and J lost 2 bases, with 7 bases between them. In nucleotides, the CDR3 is TGTGCCAGCAGCTTAGCGGGGCTCACAGATACGCAGTATTTT. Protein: CASSLAGLTDTQYF. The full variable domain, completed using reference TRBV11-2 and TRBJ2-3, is EAGVAQSPRYKIIEKRQSVAFWCNPISGHATLYWYQQILGQGPKLLIQFQNNGVVDDSQLPKDRFSAERLKGVDSTLKIQPAKLEDSAVYLCASSLAGLTDTQYFGPGTRLTVL.

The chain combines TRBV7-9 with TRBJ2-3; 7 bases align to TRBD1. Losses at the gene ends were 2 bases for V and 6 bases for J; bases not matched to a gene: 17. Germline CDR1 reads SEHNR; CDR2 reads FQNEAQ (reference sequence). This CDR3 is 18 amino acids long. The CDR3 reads CASSLRGEGTVYGDTQYF. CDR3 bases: TGTGCCAGCAGCTTAAGGGGAGAGGGGACAGTATACGGGGATACGCAGTATTTT.

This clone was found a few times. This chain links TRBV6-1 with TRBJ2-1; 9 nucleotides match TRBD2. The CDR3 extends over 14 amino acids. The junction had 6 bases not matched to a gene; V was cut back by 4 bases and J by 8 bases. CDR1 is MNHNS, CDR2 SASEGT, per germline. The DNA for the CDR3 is TGTGCCAGCAGTGTCTGGCGGGGGGGCCATGAGCAGTTCTTC. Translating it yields CASSVWRGGHEQFF.

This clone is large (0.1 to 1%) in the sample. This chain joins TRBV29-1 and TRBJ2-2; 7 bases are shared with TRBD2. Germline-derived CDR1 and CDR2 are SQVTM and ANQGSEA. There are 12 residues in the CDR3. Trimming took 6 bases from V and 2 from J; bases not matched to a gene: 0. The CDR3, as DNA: TGCAGCGTAGCGGGAAACACCGGGGAGCTGTTTTTT. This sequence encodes CSVAGNTGELFF.

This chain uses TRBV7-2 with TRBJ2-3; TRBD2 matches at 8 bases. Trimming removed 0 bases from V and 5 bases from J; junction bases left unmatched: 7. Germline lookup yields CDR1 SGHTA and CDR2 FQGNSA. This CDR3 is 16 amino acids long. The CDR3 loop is CASSLAGLAGGDTQYF. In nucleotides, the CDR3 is TGTGCCAGCAGCTTAGCGGGGCTAGCGGGTGGAGATACGCAGTATTTT. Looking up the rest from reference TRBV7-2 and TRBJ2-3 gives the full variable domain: GAGVSQSPSNKVTEKGKDVELRCDPISGHTALYWYRQSLGQGLEFLIYFQGNSAPDKSGLPSDRFSAERTGGSVSTLTIQRTQQEDSAVYLCASSLAGLAGGDTQYFGPGTRLTVL.

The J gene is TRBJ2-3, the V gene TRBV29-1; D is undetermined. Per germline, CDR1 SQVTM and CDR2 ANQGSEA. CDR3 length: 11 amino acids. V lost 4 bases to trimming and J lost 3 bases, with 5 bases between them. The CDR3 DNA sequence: TGCAGCGTTGGATCTACAGATACGCAGTATTTT. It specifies CSVGSTDTQYF.

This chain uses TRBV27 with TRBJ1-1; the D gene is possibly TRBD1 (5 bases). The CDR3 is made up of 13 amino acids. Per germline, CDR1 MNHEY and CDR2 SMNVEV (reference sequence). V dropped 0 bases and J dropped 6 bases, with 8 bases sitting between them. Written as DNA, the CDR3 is TGTGCCAGCAGTTTATCGTGGGGGGCTGAAGCTTTCTTT. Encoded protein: CASSLSWGAEAFF.

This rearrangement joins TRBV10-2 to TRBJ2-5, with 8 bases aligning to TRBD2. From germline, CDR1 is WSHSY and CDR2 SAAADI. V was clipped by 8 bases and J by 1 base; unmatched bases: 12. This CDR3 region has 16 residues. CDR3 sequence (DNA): TGCGCCAGCGGCTCAGCCCGAGCGGGGGCCCAAGAGACCCAGTACTTC. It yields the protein CASGSARAGAQETQYF.

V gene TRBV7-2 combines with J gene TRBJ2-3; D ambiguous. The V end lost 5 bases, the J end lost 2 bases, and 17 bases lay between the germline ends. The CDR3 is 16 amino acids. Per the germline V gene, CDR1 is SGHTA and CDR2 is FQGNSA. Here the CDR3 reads CASSLSDISITDTQYF. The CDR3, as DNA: TGTGCCAGCAGCCTCTCCGACATTTCTATCACAGATACGCAGTATTTT. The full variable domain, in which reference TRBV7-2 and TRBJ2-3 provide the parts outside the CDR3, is GAGVSQSPSNKVTEKGKDVELRCDPISGHTALYWYRQSLGQGLEFLIYFQGNSAPDKSGLPSDRFSAERTGGSVSTLTIQRTQQEDSAVYLCASSLSDISITDTQYFGPGTRLTVL.

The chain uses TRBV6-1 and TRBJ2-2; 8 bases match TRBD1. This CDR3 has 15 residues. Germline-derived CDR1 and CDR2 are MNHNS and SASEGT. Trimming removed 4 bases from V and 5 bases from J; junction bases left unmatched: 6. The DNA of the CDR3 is TGTGCCAGCAGTGGACAGGGGCTAGGGACCGGGGAGCTGTTTTTT. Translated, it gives CASSGQGLGTGELFF.